The rows below give T cell receptor beta chains drawn from one sample of a study of metastatic and nonmetastatic thyroid tumors. TCRdb recomputed clones from the PCR reads via MiXCR. This sample yields approximately 12,000 clones, of which 30% to 35% are seen a single time; around 12% belongs to the top ten. Material: tumor tissue. These receptors all come from a female donor with papillary thyroid cancer or a benign thyroid nodule (not recorded which). Some clones in this sample may be carry-over from other donors' samples. The CDR3 runs from the conserved cysteine through the conserved F or W. The D gene is left open where the match is weak. Clone size is given for some rows only: seen once, a few or many times, or a class if the clone is expanded.

TRBD2 17 NA TRBJ2-1 TRBV11-3 TGTGCCGGCAGCTCCCCATCCGGGGGGAGGGCCGAAAATGAGCAGTTCTTC CAGSSPSGGRAENEQFF
TRBD1 18 many TRBJ2-2 TRBV6-5 TGTGCCAGCAGTTACCCCCTCACAGGGGGCGCGGGCACCGGGGAGCTGTTTTTT CASSYPLTGGAGTGELFF
TRBD1 17 NA TRBJ2-7 TRBV5-1 TGCGCCAGCAGCTTGGATTACCTTGACAGGGGGCAATACGAGCAGTACTTC CASSLDYLDRGQYEQYF
TRBD2 13 NA TRBJ2-7 TRBV20-1 TGCAGTGCCGGGAGGGACTACTCCTACGAGCAGTACTTC CSAGRDYSYEQYF
NA 13 NA TRBJ2-7 TRBV27 TGTGCCAGCAGTTATAGTCGCACCTTCGAGCAGTACTTC CASSYSRTFEQYF
TRBD1 15 many TRBJ1-5 TRBV20-1 TGCAGTGCTAGAGGGGACAGGGCCGGCAATCAGCCCCAGCGTTTT CSARGDRAGNQPQRF
TRBD1 15 medium-sized TRBJ2-3 TRBV24-1 TGTGCCACCACCACCGGGACAGGGGAAGCAGATACGCAGTATTTT CATTTGTGEADTQYF
NA 11 few TRBJ1-2 TRBV15 TGCGCCACCAGCAAGCCATTTGGCTACACCTTC CATSKPFGYTF
TRBD2 20 NA TRBJ2-5 TRBV5-1 TGCGCCAGCAGCAAAACTGGGGGACTAGCGGTCGGGCGGGAGCAAGAGACCCAGTACTTC CASSKTGGLAVGREQETQYF
NA 11 once TRBJ2-7 TRBV30 TGTGCCTGGATTAATGGGGGCGAGCAGTACTTC CAWINGGEQYF
TRBD1 11 NA TRBJ1-2 TRBV28 TGTGCCAGCATTTACAGGGGTGGCTACACCTTC CASIYRGGYTF